The 25 T cell receptor beta chains in this list originate from one sample, sequenced in a study of vaccination and CD4 T cells after COVID-19. Their antigens are not known. Cultured CD4+ T-cell DNA underwent Oncomine TCR Beta short-read sequencing. TCRdb re-called the PCR reads through MiXCR, storing one row per CDR3 protein. This repertoire shows over 20,000 distinct CDR3 sequences, around a third found once; its top ten account for about 2.8%. Sample time point: late sampling 161 to 241 days after vaccination in three convalescent patients. Treatment in this sample: roughly 11-day PBMC culture with coronavirus spike peptide pools or control peptides (ViraFEST assay). This material consisted of CD4+ T cells from blood, cultured in vitro, taken about 7 months after SARS-CoV-2 vaccination. The receptors were sampled from a human donor who had recovered from COVID-19.

This chain joins TRBV20-1 and TRBJ2-1; D remains ambiguous. CDR3 length: 10 residues. The germline gives CDR1 DFQATT, CDR2 SNEGSKA (reference sequence). The V and J ends lost 6 bases and 10 bases respectively, with 10 bases between them. CDR3 sequence: CSAVSREQFF. In DNA, the CDR3 is TGCAGTGCGGTGTCCCGCGAGCAGTTCTTC.

CDR3 region: CASSPGQGVYLNTEAFF. The DNA of the CDR3 is TGCGCCAGCAGCCCGGGACAGGGGGTATACTTGAACACTGAAGCTTTCTTT. This chain connects TRBV4-1 to TRBJ1-1; 11 bases align to TRBD1. After removal of 4 bases from V and 0 bases from J, the junction contained 7 bases not matched to a gene. CDR1 and CDR2 from the germline V gene are MGHRA and YSYEKL. The length of the CDR3 is 17 residues.

In its sample, this clonotype is medium-sized (0.01 to 0.1%). The rearrangement links TRBV20-1 to TRBJ1-6, with TRBD1 identical over 8 bases. The V and J ends lost 8 bases and 6 bases, in that order; junction bases with no gene match: 15. CDR3 length: 16 amino acids. The germline gives CDR1 DFQATT, CDR2 SNEGSKA (reference sequence). CDR3 amino acids: CSLTGAAMVGNSPLHF. The DNA for the CDR3 is TGCAGTCTGACAGGGGCCGCAATGGTCGGTAATTCACCCCTCCACTTT.

CDR3 region: CASSLVIINQPQHF. CDR3 DNA sequence: TGTGCCAGCAGTTTAGTTATCATCAATCAGCCCCAGCATTTT. The rearrangement uses TRBV28 and TRBJ1-5; D call uncertain. The CDR3 is made up of 14 amino acids. V lost 2 bases, J lost 3 bases, and 8 bases lay in between. Germline-derived CDR1 and CDR2 are MDHEN and SYDVKM.

The rearrangement uses TRBV7-6 and TRBJ2-6; possible D gene TRBD2, 5 bases. The CDR3 runs 15 residues. Trimming left V 5 bases short and J 1 base short, with 9 bases between. The germline V gene encodes CDR1 SGHVS and CDR2 FNYEAQ. The CDR3 DNA reads TGTGCCAGCAGCAACCGAGGGTCTGGGGCCAACGTCCTGACTTTC. Translated: CASSNRGSGANVLTF.

The sample holds one count of this clonotype. This chain connects TRBV12-3 or TRBV12-4 to TRBJ2-7; a possible D gene is TRBD2 (6 bases). Trimming removed 5 bases at V and 4 bases at J, with 21 bases between. CDR3 size: 16 residues. CDR3 sequence (DNA): TGTGCCAGCAGTGTAATAAGGGATACCCTAGCGTACGAGCAGTACTTC. Residues: CASSVIRDTLAYEQYF.

This clonotype was detected a few times. CDR3 in DNA: TGTGCCATCAGTGTTAACAGGCTCAATTCACCCCTCCACTTT. It encodes CAISVNRLNSPLHF. The chain employs TRBV10-3 and TRBJ1-6; TRBD1 might be the D (5 bases). Germline CDR1 reads ENHRY; CDR2 reads SYGVKD. V lost 4 bases and J 7 bases, leaving 11 bases between the germline ends. This CDR3 comprises 14 residues.

This chain connects TRBV12-3 or TRBV12-4 to TRBJ2-7, with 8 positions matching TRBD2. The CDR3 covers 12 residues. Germline trimming cut 8 bases from V and 7 bases from J; bases unmatched to any gene: 7. The CDR3 sequence: CASSESGGEQYF. The CDR3 DNA reads as TGTGCCAGCTCTGAGTCGGGAGGGGAGCAGTACTTC.

The chain couples TRBV7-2 to TRBJ1-6; D possibly corresponds to TRBD1 (6 bases). This CDR3 contains 19 residues. Germline CDR1 and CDR2: SGHTA and FQGNSA. V gave up 2 bases and J gave up 10 bases, with 27 bases separating them. The CDR3 protein is CASSLIPGAGQVRGSPLHF. In nucleotides, the CDR3 is TGTGCCAGCAGCTTAATTCCTGGGGCAGGGCAGGTGAGGGGGTCACCCCTCCACTTT.

In its sample, this clonotype was seen a few times. The rearrangement links TRBV24-1 to TRBJ2-3; no firm D call. This CDR3 spans 12 amino acids. V was pared by 4 bases and J by 2 bases, with 3 bases between. Germline assignment: CDR1 KGHDR and CDR2 SFDVKD. DNA of the CDR3: TGTGCCACCAGTGAGGTCACAGATACGCAGTATTTT. It translates to CATSEVTDTQYF.

V gene TRBV4-3 combines with J gene TRBJ2-3; 7 bases match TRBD2. The V and J ends lost 2 bases and 1 base, in that order; junction bases with no gene match: 6. The CDR3 is 16 residues long. Per germline, CDR1 LGHNA and CDR2 YSLEER. The CDR3 loop is CASSQSTSVGTDTQYF. The CDR3, as DNA: TGCGCCAGCAGCCAATCAACTAGCGTAGGCACAGATACGCAGTATTTT.

V and J are TRBV28 and TRBJ2-7; D gene ambiguous. This CDR3 is built from 13 residues. Germline lookup yields CDR1 MDHEN and CDR2 SYDVKM. V was pared by 3 bases and J by 6 bases, with 12 bases between. CDR3 residues: CASSFIGSAEQYF. CDR3 coding DNA: TGTGCCAGCAGTTTTATTGGGTCTGCCGAGCAGTACTTC.

The J gene is TRBJ2-7, the V gene TRBV21-1; the DNA was not compared with TRBD2, the D call given in the table. TRBV21-1 is a known pseudogene. This CDR3 spans 18 amino acids. The CDR3 DNA follows: TGTGCCAGCAGCAAAGCGCTTCTCCCTGCTAGTTTAAAGTACGAGCAGTACTTC. Its protein is CASSKALLPASLKYEQYF.

V is TRBV7-2 and J is TRBJ2-7; D gene unclear. The germline V gene has CDR1 SGHTA and CDR2 FQGNSA. V lost 4 bases to trimming and J lost 9 bases, with 13 bases between them. The CDR3 is 12 amino acids. Here the CDR3 reads CASSSVVTGQYF. DNA of the CDR3: TGTGCCAGCAGCTCTGTGGTTACGGGGCAGTACTTC.

Relative to its sample, this clonotype is medium-sized. An end of the junction differs from the germline gene, which may be a read error. The V call is TRBV15, the J call TRBJ2-3; possible D gene TRBD2, 6 bases. CDR3 size: 13 residues. CDR1 is LNHNV and CDR2 is YYDKDF in the germline V gene (reference sequence). The CDR3 loop reads CATSRDRGRDPDF. In DNA, the CDR3 is TGTGCCACCAGCAGAGATCGAGGGCGGGACCCGGATTTT.

The chain employs TRBV7-2 and TRBJ2-2, with a possible D match to TRBD2 (7 bases). Germline V gene sequence: CDR1 SGHTA, CDR2 FQGNSA. Trimming took off 6 bases at V and 3 bases at J, with 26 bases between the two ends. The CDR3 is 19 amino acids. CDR3 coding DNA: TGTGCCAGCAGTGTTAGAGCAGGGGAGGGTTCTAGGTACACCGGGGAGCTGTTTTTT. This sequence encodes CASSVRAGEGSRYTGELFF.

The chain recombines TRBV20-1 with TRBJ2-2; D is uncertain. The CDR3 has 14 residues. Trimming cost V 2 bases and J 6 bases, with 13 bases left between them. The germline V gene encodes CDR1 DFQATT and CDR2 SNEGSKA (reference sequence). The CDR3 sequence: CSARPSALAGELFF. DNA for the CDR3: TGCAGTGCTAGACCCTCGGCTCTCGCCGGGGAGCTGTTTTTT.

This clonotype was seen only a few times. J is TRBJ2-5 and V is TRBV20-1; either TRBD1 or TRBD2 may fit D (5 bases each). Germline V gene lookup returns CDR1 DFQATT and CDR2 SNEGSKA (reference sequence). This CDR3 is built from 13 residues. Trimming stripped 3 bases from V and 1 base from J, with 9 bases between. The CDR3 region is CSARWDVQETQYF. The CDR3 nucleotides are TGCAGTGCTAGGTGGGACGTCCAAGAGACCCAGTACTTC.

The rearrangement joins TRBV7-9 to TRBJ1-5; 7 positions agree with TRBD1. The CDR3 is 15 residues long. V trimming: 2 bases; J trimming: 5 bases; junction bases outside the gene matches: 6. From germline, CDR1 is SEHNR and CDR2 FQNEAQ (reference sequence). CDR3 nucleotides: TGTGCCAGCAGCTTACTCGGGACAGAAGATCAGCCCCAGCATTTT. It codes for CASSLLGTEDQPQHF.

The chain carries TRBV20-1 and TRBJ2-2; D not certain. V was cut by 6 bases and J by 6 bases, with 8 bases left in between. This CDR3 region has 11 residues. Germline lookup yields CDR1 DFQATT and CDR2 SNEGSKA (reference sequence). The CDR3 protein is CSAYVAGELFF. The CDR3 region has the DNA TGCAGTGCCTACGTGGCCGGGGAGCTGTTTTTT.

The chain has TRBV18 and TRBJ1-6; TRBD1 agrees at 7 bases. The V and J ends lost 6 bases and 0 bases, in that order; junction bases with no gene match: 17. Germline CDR1 KGHSH, CDR2 LQKENI. The CDR3 has 20 amino acids. The CDR3 protein is CASSPSRQGHLSSYNSPLHF. CDR3 bases: TGTGCCAGCTCTCCCTCTCGACAGGGCCACCTCAGCTCCTATAATTCACCCCTCCACTTT.

This clonotype has a handful of counts. The chain couples TRBV6-1 to TRBJ1-5; D remains ambiguous. The CDR3 has 13 residues. V lost 6 bases and J 0 bases, leaving 6 bases between the germline ends. Germline V gene lookup returns CDR1 MNHNS and CDR2 SASEGT. CDR3 sequence: CASRAYSNQPQHF. DNA of the CDR3: TGTGCCAGCAGGGCTTATAGCAATCAGCCCCAGCATTTT.

This clonotype was seen only a few times. The V call is TRBV11-2, the J call TRBJ2-3, with unresolved D. CDR1 and CDR2 from the germline V gene are SGHAT and FQNNGV. The CDR3 has 12 residues. Trimming took 4 bases from V and 6 from J, leaving 8 bases between them. The CDR3 here is CASSSRLDTQYF. CDR3 nucleotides: TGTGCCAGCAGCTCCAGACTTGATACGCAGTATTTT.

This clonotype turned up a few times. The rearrangement joins TRBV7-2 to TRBJ2-7, with unresolved D. Looked up from germline, CDR1 is SGHTA and CDR2 is FQGNSA. The CDR3 totals 13 residues. V lost 2 bases, J lost 5 bases, and 10 bases lay in between. This CDR3 reads CASSLFDGDEQYF. In nucleotides, the CDR3 is TGTGCCAGCAGCTTATTCGACGGAGACGAGCAGTACTTC.

The chain has TRBV5-4 and TRBJ2-3; 8 bases align to TRBD2. The CDR3 has 16 amino acids. Germline V gene data show CDR1 as SGHNT and CDR2 as YYREEE (reference sequence). Germline trimming cut 2 bases from V and 4 bases from J; bases unmatched to any gene: 9. For the CDR3, the DNA is TGTGCCAGCAGCTTAAGAGCGGGGGATTTCTCAGATACGCAGTATTTT. Its protein product is CASSLRAGDFSDTQYF.